This T cell receptor beta chain stems from a study of immune evolution from preneoplasia to lung adenocarcinoma. General study results and limits: Later-stage lesions appeared to have more T cells, more diversity, less clonality. Normal lung had the highest top T cell clone frequencies.

The protocol was immunoSEQ multiplex PCR, while the TCRdb copy is restricted to in-frame clones and leaves out a portion. The table shows around 6,200 clones, with approximately 81% occurring only once. V shed 4 bases and J 4 bases; nucleotides not matched to a gene: 10. The CDR3 sequence is 15 residues long. Germline CDR1 and CDR2: SGHDT and YYEEEE. Resections took place in Japan or China from the mid-2010s to the late 2010s. Remarks on this clone: What it recognizes is unknown.

Sequencing was carried out using FFPE adjacent normal lung tissue. The V gene is TRBV5-6, the J gene TRBJ1-2, with 7 bases fitting TRBD1. The sequence was collected from a donor older than 65 with lung adenocarcinoma. CDR3 sequence (DNA): TGTGCCAGCAGCGCAATTACAGGGGCGGCCTATGGCTACACCTTC. Its translation is CASSAITGAAYGYTF.